The rows below give T cell receptor beta chains drawn from one sample of a study of blood T cell repertoires in COVID-19. Clones were read by immunoSEQ multiplex PCR, and TCRdb kept only the in-frame ones, dropping some. The sample consists of about 160,000 clones, around 83% of them appearing once. Sequencing was done on a sample of PBMCs or T cells enriched from blood (not recorded which). The source is a woman in her forties or fifties in a cohort exposed to, infected with or recovered from COVID-19 (not recorded which). The CDR3 runs from the conserved cysteine through the conserved F or W. Fields, in order: D gene, J gene, clone size, V gene, CDR3 protein, CDR3 DNA. The D gene is left open where the match is weak. Some rows mark clone size as missing; the rest say once, few, many or name a class of expanded clone.

d_gene: .
j_gene: TRBJ2-7
abundance: .
v_gene: TRBV18
CDR3aa: CASSSGNYEQYF
CDR3nt: TGTGCCAGCTCGTCGGGAAACTACGAGCAGTACTTC

d_gene: TRBD1
j_gene: TRBJ2-5
abundance: .
v_gene: TRBV24-1
CDR3aa: CATSERNRGLGETQYF
CDR3nt: TGTGCCACCAGTGAGAGAAACAGGGGGCTAGGGGAGACCCAGTACTTC

d_gene: TRBD2
j_gene: TRBJ2-1
abundance: few
v_gene: TRBV7-2
CDR3aa: CASSLRAGDYNEQFF
CDR3nt: TGTGCCAGCAGCCTTCGGGCGGGAGATTACAATGAGCAGTTCTTC

d_gene: TRBD1
j_gene: TRBJ1-2
abundance: few
v_gene: TRBV14
CDR3aa: CASSQFTGGASGYTF
CDR3nt: TGTGCCAGCAGCCAATTTACAGGGGGCGCTTCTGGCTACACCTTC

d_gene: TRBD1
j_gene: TRBJ1-2
abundance: .
v_gene: TRBV28
CDR3aa: CASSLETGQGYTF
CDR3nt: TGTGCCAGCAGTTTAGAGACAGGGCAAGGCTACACCTTC

d_gene: .
j_gene: TRBJ2-6
abundance: .
v_gene: TRBV11-2
CDR3aa: CASSPHARGSGANVLTF
CDR3nt: TGTGCCAGCAGCCCGCACGCTAGGGGGTCTGGGGCCAACGTCCTGACTTTC

d_gene: .
j_gene: TRBJ1-1
abundance: .
v_gene: TRBV29-1
CDR3aa: CSVEVSGLTEAFF
CDR3nt: TGCAGCGTTGAAGTTTCAGGGTTGACTGAAGCTTTCTTT

d_gene: .
j_gene: TRBJ1-1
abundance: .
v_gene: TRBV25-1
CDR3aa: CASRSDGQNTEAFF
CDR3nt: TGTGCCAGCAGATCGGACGGACAAAACACTGAAGCTTTCTTT

d_gene: .
j_gene: TRBJ1-1
abundance: .
v_gene: TRBV6-5
CDR3aa: CASGLTDSLNTEAFF
CDR3nt: TGTGCCAGCGGATTAACCGACAGCTTGAACACTGAAGCTTTCTTT

d_gene: TRBD1
j_gene: TRBJ1-5
abundance: .
v_gene: TRBV19
CDR3aa: CASSFSQDREPQPQHF
CDR3nt: TGTGCCAGTAGTTTCTCCCAGGACAGGGAGCCTCAGCCCCAGCATTTT

d_gene: .
j_gene: TRBJ2-7
abundance: .
v_gene: TRBV28
CDR3aa: CASSAGDSVPEQYF
CDR3nt: TGTGCCAGCAGTGCCGGGGACTCGGTACCTGAGCAGTACTTC

d_gene: .
j_gene: TRBJ2-2
abundance: .
v_gene: TRBV21-1
CDR3aa: CASSNQRVITGELFF
CDR3nt: TGTGCCAGCAGCAATCAGCGGGTGATCACCGGGGAGCTGTTTTTT

d_gene: .
j_gene: TRBJ1-3
abundance: .
v_gene: TRBV9
CDR3aa: CASSVELQGYDNTIYF
CDR3nt: TGTGCCAGCAGCGTAGAGTTGCAGGGGTATGATAACACCATATATTTT

d_gene: TRBD2
j_gene: TRBJ2-7
abundance: few
v_gene: TRBV19
CDR3aa: CASTAGGTYEQYF
CDR3nt: TGTGCCAGTACAGCGGGAGGGACCTACGAGCAGTACTTC

d_gene: TRBD2
j_gene: TRBJ2-3
abundance: .
v_gene: TRBV7-9
CDR3aa: CASSVGTSGGTDTQYF
CDR3nt: TGTGCCAGCAGCGTCGGGACTAGCGGGGGCACAGATACGCAGTATTTT

d_gene: .
j_gene: TRBJ1-3
abundance: .
v_gene: TRBV3-1/TRBV3-2
CDR3aa: CASSHFEPPRDTIYF
CDR3nt: TGTGCCAGCAGCCACTTCGAACCCCCACGGGACACCATATATTTT

d_gene: TRBD1
j_gene: TRBJ1-1
abundance: .
v_gene: TRBV28
CDR3aa: CASSLFRTGNTEAFF
CDR3nt: TGTGCCAGCAGTTTATTCCGGACAGGGAACACTGAAGCTTTCTTT

d_gene: .
j_gene: TRBJ2-1
abundance: .
v_gene: TRBV25-1
CDR3aa: CASSEGAGPNERFF
CDR3nt: TGTGCCAGCAGTGAGGGGGCAGGTCCCAATGAGCGGTTCTTC

d_gene: .
j_gene: TRBJ2-3
abundance: .
v_gene: TRBV29-1
CDR3aa: CSVEGQAGRWDTQYF
CDR3nt: TGCAGCGTTGAAGGTCAAGCGGGCCGCTGGGATACGCAGTATTTT

d_gene: .
j_gene: TRBJ1-3
abundance: .
v_gene: TRBV9
CDR3aa: CASSVLSGNTIYF
CDR3nt: TGTGCCAGCAGCGTCCTCTCTGGAAACACCATATATTTT

d_gene: TRBD1
j_gene: TRBJ2-7
abundance: .
v_gene: TRBV19
CDR3aa: CASSARDRGDEQYF
CDR3nt: TGTGCCAGTAGTGCCCGGGACAGGGGGGACGAGCAGTACTTC

d_gene: TRBD1
j_gene: TRBJ1-2
abundance: .
v_gene: TRBV2
CDR3aa: CASSPGQGYGYTF
CDR3nt: TGTGCCAGCAGCCCGGGACAGGGCTATGGCTACACCTTC

d_gene: TRBD1
j_gene: TRBJ1-1
abundance: few
v_gene: TRBV10-3
CDR3aa: CAISEVRTGGLAEAFF
CDR3nt: TGTGCCATCAGTGAGGTACGGACAGGGGGCCTCGCTGAAGCTTTCTTT

d_gene: .
j_gene: TRBJ1-2
abundance: .
v_gene: TRBV7-3
CDR3aa: CASSYQGFVGYTF
CDR3nt: TGTGCCAGCAGCTACCAGGGGTTTGTCGGCTACACCTTC

d_gene: .
j_gene: TRBJ1-2
abundance: few
v_gene: TRBV4-1
CDR3aa: CASSQGVGGNYGYTF
CDR3nt: TGCGCCAGCAGCCAAGGAGTAGGGGGAAACTATGGCTACACCTTC

d_gene: .
j_gene: TRBJ2-2
abundance: .
v_gene: TRBV3-1/TRBV3-2
CDR3aa: CASSHLGRDGELFF
CDR3nt: TGTGCCAGCAGCCATCTGGGGAGAGACGGGGAGCTGTTTTTT

d_gene: .
j_gene: TRBJ2-5
abundance: .
v_gene: TRBV5-8
CDR3aa: CASSLLVGLQETQYF
CDR3nt: TGTGCCAGCAGCCTACTAGTGGGACTCCAAGAGACCCAGTACTTC

d_gene: TRBD2
j_gene: TRBJ2-1
abundance: .
v_gene: TRBV11-3
CDR3aa: CASSPGLAINEQFF
CDR3nt: TGTGCCAGCAGCCCGGGACTAGCGATCAATGAGCAGTTCTTC

d_gene: .
j_gene: TRBJ1-5
abundance: .
v_gene: TRBV21-1
CDR3aa: CASSSGVRPQHF
CDR3nt: TGTGCCAGCAGCAGCGGGGTTCGGCCCCAGCATTTT

d_gene: TRBD1
j_gene: TRBJ1-4
abundance: .
v_gene: TRBV6-4
CDR3aa: CASSAEPGQGNEKLFF
CDR3nt: TGTGCCAGCAGTGCAGAACCGGGACAGGGGAATGAAAAACTGTTTTTT

d_gene: TRBD2
j_gene: TRBJ2-7
abundance: .
v_gene: TRBV11-2
CDR3aa: CASSLDSWEREGRGYEQYF
CDR3nt: TGTGCCAGCAGCTTAGATTCATGGGAGCGGGAGGGCCGGGGCTACGAGCAGTACTTC

d_gene: .
j_gene: TRBJ1-4
abundance: .
v_gene: TRBV5-6
CDR3aa: CASSIDSEIPTNEKLFF
CDR3nt: TGTGCCAGCAGCATAGACAGCGAAATTCCAACTAATGAAAAACTGTTTTTT

d_gene: TRBD2
j_gene: TRBJ2-3
abundance: .
v_gene: TRBV3-1/TRBV3-2
CDR3aa: CASSSGGADTQYF
CDR3nt: TGTGCCAGCAGCTCGGGAGGGGCAGATACGCAGTATTTT

d_gene: .
j_gene: TRBJ1-1
abundance: .
v_gene: TRBV19
CDR3aa: CASSREDGTEAFF
CDR3nt: TGTGCCAGTAGCCGGGAGGACGGCACTGAAGCTTTCTTT

d_gene: .
j_gene: TRBJ2-6
abundance: once
v_gene: TRBV5-1
CDR3aa: CASSFGGRSGANVLTF
CDR3nt: TGCGCCAGCAGCTTCGGGGGACGCTCTGGGGCCAACGTCCTGACTTTC

d_gene: .
j_gene: TRBJ2-7
abundance: .
v_gene: TRBV3-1/TRBV3-2
CDR3aa: CASSLLDSYEQYF
CDR3nt: TGTGCCAGCAGCCTTCTGGACAGCTACGAGCAGTACTTC

d_gene: TRBD2
j_gene: TRBJ2-3
abundance: .
v_gene: TRBV7-9
CDR3aa: CASSSTGTSGRAETDTQYF
CDR3nt: TGTGCCAGCAGCTCTACCGGGACTAGCGGGAGGGCCGAAACAGATACGCAGTATTTT

d_gene: TRBD2
j_gene: TRBJ2-3
abundance: .
v_gene: TRBV6-5
CDR3aa: CASRRAGGEYF
CDR3nt: TGTGCCAGCAGAAGAGCGGGGGGGGAGTATTTT

d_gene: .
j_gene: TRBJ1-5
abundance: .
v_gene: TRBV6-5
CDR3aa: CASRNRENQPQHF
CDR3nt: TGTGCCAGCAGAAATAGGGAGAATCAGCCCCAGCATTTT

d_gene: .
j_gene: TRBJ2-5
abundance: .
v_gene: TRBV5-1
CDR3aa: CASSRLAEGGETQYF
CDR3nt: TGCGCCAGCAGCCGTTTGGCGGAGGGCGGTGAGACCCAGTACTTC

d_gene: .
j_gene: TRBJ2-1
abundance: .
v_gene: TRBV4-1
CDR3aa: CASSQEGAARNNEQFF
CDR3nt: TGCGCCAGCAGCCAAGAGGGAGCGGCGCGGAACAATGAGCAGTTCTTC

d_gene: TRBD2
j_gene: TRBJ2-3
abundance: .
v_gene: TRBV11-3
CDR3aa: CASSLRFAGDSTDTQYF
CDR3nt: TGTGCCAGCAGCCTCCGGTTTGCGGGGGATAGCACAGATACGCAGTATTTT

d_gene: TRBD1
j_gene: TRBJ1-5
abundance: .
v_gene: TRBV28
CDR3aa: CASSLAGQKNQPQHF
CDR3nt: TGTGCCAGCAGTTTAGCGGGACAGAAAAATCAGCCCCAGCATTTT

d_gene: .
j_gene: TRBJ1-1
abundance: few
v_gene: TRBV29-1
CDR3aa: CSVEGGNTEAFF
CDR3nt: TGCAGCGTTGAGGGGGGGAACACTGAAGCTTTCTTT

d_gene: TRBD2
j_gene: TRBJ2-2
abundance: once
v_gene: TRBV10-2
CDR3aa: CASRLAGGTGELFF
CDR3nt: TGCGCCAGCAGACTAGCGGGAGGCACCGGGGAGCTGTTTTTT

d_gene: .
j_gene: TRBJ2-1
abundance: few
v_gene: TRBV20-1
CDR3aa: CSASLGAVYNEQFF
CDR3nt: TGCAGTGCTAGTTTGGGGGCCGTTTACAATGAGCAGTTCTTC

d_gene: TRBD2
j_gene: TRBJ2-2
abundance: .
v_gene: TRBV24-1
CDR3aa: CATSDLWREGINTGELFF
CDR3nt: TGTGCCACCAGTGATTTATGGCGGGAGGGGATAAACACCGGGGAGCTGTTTTTT

d_gene: .
j_gene: TRBJ2-3
abundance: .
v_gene: TRBV5-1
CDR3aa: CASSIDRPGTDTQYF
CDR3nt: TGCGCCAGCAGCATCGACAGGCCCGGCACAGATACGCAGTATTTT

d_gene: TRBD1
j_gene: TRBJ1-3
abundance: .
v_gene: TRBV4-1
CDR3aa: CASSHPGGMDTIYF
CDR3nt: TGCGCCAGCAGCCACCCAGGGGGCATGGACACCATATATTTT

d_gene: .
j_gene: TRBJ2-1
abundance: .
v_gene: TRBV2
CDR3aa: CASSRDINSNEQFF
CDR3nt: TGTGCCAGCAGCCGGGACATTAATTCCAATGAGCAGTTCTTC

d_gene: TRBD1
j_gene: TRBJ2-1
abundance: .
v_gene: TRBV6-6
CDR3aa: CASSRTPGGRSYNEQFF
CDR3nt: TGTGCCAGCAGTCGAACCCCAGGGGGACGGTCCTACAATGAGCAGTTCTTC

d_gene: .
j_gene: TRBJ2-1
abundance: .
v_gene: TRBV5-1
CDR3aa: CASSLEADSFRSSYNEQFF
CDR3nt: TGCGCCAGCAGCTTGGAAGCGGATTCGTTCCGAAGCTCCTACAATGAGCAGTTCTTC

d_gene: .
j_gene: TRBJ2-7
abundance: .
v_gene: TRBV11-2
CDR3aa: CASSEQVDGEQYF
CDR3nt: TGTGCCAGCAGCGAACAGGTGGATGGCGAGCAGTACTTC

d_gene: .
j_gene: TRBJ1-1
abundance: .
v_gene: TRBV5-1
CDR3aa: CASSLTGGFTEAFF
CDR3nt: TGCGCCAGCAGCTTGACTGGGGGGTTCACTGAAGCTTTCTTT

d_gene: TRBD1
j_gene: TRBJ1-1
abundance: .
v_gene: TRBV5-4
CDR3aa: CASTGTGETFF
CDR3nt: TGTGCCAGCACCGGGACAGGGGAAACTTTCTTT

d_gene: TRBD1
j_gene: TRBJ2-1
abundance: .
v_gene: TRBV11-3
CDR3aa: CASSLGGGTAPQFF
CDR3nt: TGTGCCAGCAGCTTAGGAGGTGGGACAGCGCCGCAGTTCTTC

d_gene: .
j_gene: TRBJ2-7
abundance: once
v_gene: TRBV11-2
CDR3aa: CASSSVMGGGEQYF
CDR3nt: TGTGCCAGCAGCAGTGTAATGGGAGGTGGCGAGCAGTACTTC

d_gene: .
j_gene: TRBJ1-1
abundance: few
v_gene: TRBV18
CDR3aa: CASSPREAMGAFF
CDR3nt: TGTGCCAGCTCACCACGAGAGGCCATGGGAGCTTTCTTT

d_gene: .
j_gene: TRBJ1-2
abundance: few
v_gene: TRBV28
CDR3aa: CASSEGRNYGYTF
CDR3nt: TGTGCCAGCTCGGAGGGCCGAAACTATGGCTACACCTTC

d_gene: .
j_gene: TRBJ1-1
abundance: few
v_gene: TRBV6-5
CDR3aa: CASSQDSMNTEAFF
CDR3nt: TGTGCCAGCAGCCAGGACAGTATGAACACTGAAGCTTTCTTT